This T cell receptor beta chain derives from a study of cytomegalovirus exposure and HLA in healthy donors. Study-wide findings and caveats: The likely explanation for a cluster of highly shared sequence variants was sequencing artifact. The later analysis indicated that the majority of CMV-associated TCR beta chains appeared HLA-restricted.

Use of 60 Vbeta and 13 Jbeta primers characterized the PCR. Using immunoSEQ multiplex PCR, the repertoire was profiled, and TCRdb retains in-frame clones only, with some absent. The repertoire holds 160,000 or so clones, with over 70% as singletons. The V gene lost 6 bases and the J gene lost 6 bases, with 15 bases spanning the gap. This CDR3 is 13 amino acids long. Per germline, CDR1 MNHEY and CDR2 SMNVEV (reference sequence). This clone was recorded a few times. Its antigen remains unidentified. Sequenced: PBMCs. The sequence was collected from a woman between 45 and 60 years old in good health and CMV-seronegative. This sequence joins TRBV27 and TRBJ2-7, with D tentatively TRBD2 (6 bases). The CDR3: CASRRDFLREQYF. In DNA form, the CDR3 reads TGTGCCAGCAGGAGGGACTTCCTCCGCGAGCAGTACTTC.